The 8 T cell receptor beta chains in this list originate from one sample, sequenced in a study of blood T cell repertoires in COVID-19. Profiling relied on immunoSEQ multiplex PCR, and the TCRdb table lists in-frame clones only, not all of them. The table lists about 200,000 clones, approximately 86% of them singletons, with approximately 1.5% in the top ten. Sequenced sample: peripheral blood. The receptor set was obtained from a man between 18 and 35 years old with active or convalescent COVID-19.

V and J are TRBV29-1 and TRBJ2-7, with a tentative D call TRBD2 (6 bases). This CDR3 region has 18 residues. Trimming left V 0 bases short and J 3 bases short, with 24 bases between. Germline V lookup: CDR1 SQVTM, CDR2 ANQGSEA. The CDR3 is CSVEDEARDPETSYEQYF. CDR3 DNA sequence: TGCAGCGTTGAAGACGAAGCGCGGGACCCTGAGACGAGCTACGAGCAGTACTTC.

V is TRBV24-1 and J is TRBJ2-3; TRBD1 matches 7 bases. This CDR3 has 15 residues. Germline V gene sequence: CDR1 KGHDR, CDR2 SFDVKD. The junction had 8 bases not matched to a gene; V was cut back by 3 bases and J by 6 bases. The CDR3 nucleotides read TGTGCCACCAGTGATCCCACAGGGGTGGGGGATACGCAGTATTTT. This encodes CATSDPTGVGDTQYF.

The chain combines TRBV6-6 with TRBJ1-1, with TRBD1 identical over 7 bases. The CDR3 runs to 15 residues. J gave up 4 bases and V 2 bases, and 7 bases lay outside the gene matches. Looked up from germline, CDR1 is MNHNY and CDR2 is SVGAGI (reference sequence). The CDR3 spells CASSYDRAFSTEAFF. CDR3 nucleotides: TGTGCCAGCAGTTACGACAGGGCCTTTTCCACTGAAGCTTTCTTT.

Regarding this clone: This sample also contains other DNA sequences that code for the same CDR3. J is TRBJ2-7 and V is TRBV5-4; possibly TRBD2 for D (6 bases). V shed 0 bases and J shed 4 bases, with 8 bases lying between them. Germline V gene sequence: CDR1 SGHNT, CDR2 YYREEE (reference sequence). This CDR3 contains 13 residues. DNA for the CDR3: TGTGCCAGCAGCTTGGCCGGGAGTTACGAGCAGTACTTC. Its translation: CASSLAGSYEQYF.

The gene calls are TRBV6-5 and TRBJ2-6; D may be TRBD2 (5 bases). The CDR3 covers 13 residues. From germline, CDR1 is MNHEY and CDR2 SVGAGI. V was trimmed by 8 bases and J by 3 bases, leaving 8 bases between them. The CDR3 reads CASADFGANVLTF. The CDR3 DNA sequence: TGTGCCAGCGCGGACTTTGGGGCCAACGTCCTGACTTTC.

This clone was seen a single time. The gene calls are TRBV21-1 and TRBJ2-7; the table's D call of TRBD2 was not tested on the DNA. TRBV21-1 is a recognized pseudogene. The CDR3 extends over 14 amino acids. In DNA, the CDR3 is TGTGCCAGCAGCAAAGAGGGACTAGACCACGAGCAGTACTTC. This encodes CASSKEGLDHEQYF.

The rearrangement joins TRBV19 to TRBJ2-7, with TRBD1 matching over 10 bases. This CDR3 has 14 amino acids. V trimming: 6 bases; J trimming: 6 bases; junction bases outside the gene matches: 8. From germline, CDR1 is LNHDA and CDR2 SQIVND (reference sequence). This CDR3 is CASRPLGTGAEQYF. The CDR3 region has the DNA TGTGCCAGTAGGCCACTCGGGACAGGGGCCGAGCAGTACTTC.

V gene TRBV5-1 combines with J gene TRBJ2-3; TRBD1 matches at 7 bases. V shed 4 bases, J shed 0 bases, and the junction held 2 bases outside the gene matches. In germline, CDR1 is SGHRS, CDR2 YFSETQ. CDR3 size: 14 residues. CDR3 loop: CASSGGQSTDTQYF. CDR3 in DNA: TGCGCCAGCAGCGGGGGACAGAGCACAGATACGCAGTATTTT. The complete variable domain, with remaining parts taken from reference TRBV5-1 and TRBJ2-3, reads KAGVTQTPRYLIKTRGQQVTLSCSPISGHRSVSWYQQTPGQGLQFLFEYFSETQRNKGNFPGRFSGRQFSNSRSEMNVSTLELGDSALYLCASSGGQSTDTQYFGPGTRLTVL.